These 16 T cell receptor beta chains originate from one sample sequenced in a study of cytomegalovirus exposure and HLA in healthy donors. The PCR had 60 Vbeta and 13 Jbeta primers. The data were produced by immunoSEQ multiplex PCR, yet TCRdb's version contains in-frame clones alone and is incomplete. The sample includes 160,000 or so clones, roughly four fifths of them seen just once. The specimen sequenced was PBMCs. All receptors derive from a woman aged 18-35 years in good health and CMV-seropositive.

The J gene is TRBJ1-1, the V gene TRBV7-9; 8 positions agree with TRBD1. Germline V CDR1 and CDR2: SEHNR, FQNEAQ (reference sequence). The CDR3 runs to 14 residues. Trimming took 4 bases from V and 7 from J; bases not matched to a gene: 8. This CDR3 reads CASSSDRGEVEAFF. CDR3 DNA: TGTGCCAGCAGCTCCGACAGGGGAGAGGTTGAAGCTTTCTTT.

This rearrangement joins TRBV19 to TRBJ1-1, with no clear D. Germline V gene sequence: CDR1 LNHDA, CDR2 SQIVND (reference sequence). V lost 0 bases to trimming and J lost 5 bases, with 19 bases between them. The CDR3 is made up of 17 amino acids. The CDR3 coding sequence is TGTGCCAGTAGTATAGATCTCGAGGGTTGGACGGAAACTGAAGCTTTCTTT. It codes for CASSIDLEGWTETEAFF.

This clone was seen a single time. The chain joins TRBV2 to TRBJ2-6; 7 bases map to TRBD1. The length of the CDR3 is 17 residues. Looked up from germline, CDR1 is SNHLY and CDR2 is FYNNEI. Losses at the gene ends were 2 bases for V and 0 bases for J; bases not matched to a gene: 4. CDR3 in amino acids: CASSEWTGTSGANVLTF. In DNA form, the CDR3 reads TGTGCCAGCAGTGAATGGACAGGAACCTCTGGGGCCAACGTCCTGACTTTC.

The genes are TRBV4-3 and TRBJ2-5; 9 bases match TRBD1. The end of the DNA is better explained by TRBJ2-7, so the J call may be wrong. Germline V CDR1 and CDR2: LGHNA, YSLEER. This CDR3 comprises 15 residues. The CDR3 DNA reads TGCGCCAGCAGCCAACAACAGGGGGCAGGGGACGAGCAGTACTTC. Residues: CASSQQQGAGDEQYF.

The rearrangement uses TRBV19 and TRBJ1-5; 11 nucleotides align to TRBD1. The CDR3 has 17 amino acids. The V and J ends lost 4 bases and 6 bases, in that order; junction bases with no gene match: 11. Looked up from germline, CDR1 is LNHDA and CDR2 is SQIVND (reference sequence). CDR3 protein: CASSTEAGQGVFQPQHF. DNA for the CDR3: TGTGCCAGTAGTACCGAGGCGGGACAGGGGGTTTTTCAGCCCCAGCATTTT.

This clone has only a few counts. The V call is TRBV19, the J call TRBJ1-6; D remains ambiguous. V dropped 7 bases and J dropped 5 bases, with 15 bases sitting between them. This CDR3 is built from 15 residues. Germline CDR1 LNHDA, CDR2 SQIVND (reference sequence). CDR3 sequence (DNA): TGTGCCAGTACAACGCCAAAGCTGGATAATTCACCCCTCCACTTT. As protein: CASTTPKLDNSPLHF.

This rearrangement joins TRBV10-1 to TRBJ2-7, with 10 bases lining up with TRBD1. V was pared by 8 bases and J by 3 bases, with 4 bases of the junction left unmatched. Per the germline V gene, CDR1 is WNHNN and CDR2 is SYGVQD (reference sequence). The CDR3 is 13 residues long. CDR3 residues: CASGRTGGYEQYF. CDR3 DNA sequence: TGCGCCAGCGGGAGGACAGGGGGCTACGAGCAGTACTTC.

This clone was counted a few times. This sequence joins TRBV7-9 and TRBJ2-3; no definite D call. The CDR3 runs to 12 residues. From germline, CDR1 is SEHNR and CDR2 FQNEAQ (reference sequence). V lost 6 bases and J lost 7, with 11 bases in between. CDR3 in amino acids: CASSIIFHTQYF. The CDR3 nucleotides read TGTGCCAGCAGTATTATCTTTCATACGCAGTATTTT.

The rearrangement links TRBV19 to TRBJ1-2; D is possibly TRBD1 (6 bases). The germline CDR1 and CDR2 sequences are LNHDA and SQIVND (reference sequence). V was shortened by 10 bases and J by 3 bases, with 15 bases between the two germline ends. CDR3 length: 13 amino acids. The CDR3 nucleotides are TGTGCCACAAAGGCGTCAGGGGACTATGGCTACACCTTC. Amino acid sequence: CATKASGDYGYTF.

V is TRBV30 and J is TRBJ1-5; D perhaps matches TRBD1 (5 bases). There are 13 residues in the CDR3. The V end lost 4 bases, the J end lost 6 bases, and 13 bases lay between the germline ends. CDR1 GTSNPN and CDR2 SVGIG come from the germline V gene (reference sequence). The CDR3 DNA sequence: TGTGCCTGGACCGGAGGGGACGGTCAGCCCCAGCATTTT. Protein product: CAWTGGDGQPQHF.

This clone was counted many times. CDR3: CASSAGTGYEQYF. The DNA of the CDR3 is TGTGCCAGCAGTGCGGGGACAGGCTACGAGCAGTACTTC. The chain joins TRBV6-1 to TRBJ2-7; 8 bases align to TRBD1. Germline loops: CDR1 MNHNS, CDR2 SASEGT. The J segment lost 3 bases and the V segment lost 4 bases, leaving 2 bases of the junction unmatched. The CDR3 contains 13 residues.

V is TRBV18 and J is TRBJ1-2, with 8 bases fitting TRBD1. V lost 3 bases, J lost 5 bases, and 8 bases stayed unmatched. The CDR3 runs to 15 residues. Germline V lookup: CDR1 KGHSH, CDR2 LQKENI. Written as DNA, the CDR3 is TGTGCCAGCTCACCGTCCCGGGACAGGCGGTATGGCTACACCTTC. The encoded protein is CASSPSRDRRYGYTF.

V is TRBV5-1 and J is TRBJ1-1; D might be TRBD1 (6 bases). Germline-derived CDR1 and CDR2 are SGHRS and YFSETQ. This CDR3 region has 16 residues. The V end lost 3 bases, the J end lost 2 bases, and 17 bases lay between the germline ends. CDR3 in amino acids: CASSWGTTGKNTEAFF. DNA of the CDR3: TGCGCCAGCAGCTGGGGGACGACAGGAAAAAACACTGAAGCTTTCTTT.

This chain joins TRBV7-8 and TRBJ2-2; 8 bases fit TRBD2. The CDR3 loop spans 15 amino acids. Germline CDR1 is SGHVS and CDR2 is FQNEAQ. V shed 5 bases, J shed 5 bases, and the junction held 7 bases outside the gene matches. The CDR3 coding sequence is TGTGCCAGCAGCCCGCGGGGGGCTAGGACCGGGGAGCTGTTTTTT. It is translated as CASSPRGARTGELFF.

The V call is TRBV30, the J call TRBJ2-6; D is ambiguous. V gave up 5 bases and J gave up 4 bases, with 9 bases separating them. The CDR3 length is 13 residues. CDR1 is GTSNPN, CDR2 SVGIG, per germline (reference sequence). The CDR3: CAWGREGANVLTF. In DNA form, the CDR3 reads TGTGCCTGGGGGCGAGAAGGGGCCAACGTCCTGACTTTC.

The chain is built from TRBV27 and TRBJ1-4, with D tentatively TRBD1 (6 bases). CDR3 length: 13 residues. Trimming removed 3 bases from V and 7 bases from J, with 9 bases in between. The germline CDR1 and CDR2 sequences are MNHEY and SMNVEV (reference sequence). CDR3 nucleotides: TGTGCCAGCAGTTTCGGACAGAGTGAAAAACTGTTTTTT. This sequence encodes CASSFGQSEKLFF.